One sample yielded the 5 T cell receptor beta chains listed below, sequenced in a study of T-cell memory formation after mild COVID-19. TCRdb re-called the 5' RACE reads through MiXCR, storing one row per CDR3 protein. The sample has 150,000 or so distinct CDR3 sequences, less than 40% seen once. Sequenced input: PBMCs or a T cell subset sorted from them (not recorded which). The receptors originated from an adult woman who had mild COVID-19 (a few samples of this study predate the infection). Cell type and time point are not known.

The CDR3 region has the DNA TGTGCCAGCAGTGAATGGGCCTCCACCGGGGAGCTGTTTTTT. Translated, it gives CASSEWASTGELFF. The rearrangement uses TRBV25-1 and TRBJ2-2; D uncertain. Germline values: CDR1 MGHDK, CDR2 SYGVNS. V was trimmed by 1 base and J by 4 bases, leaving 7 bases between them. The CDR3 loop spans 14 amino acids.

This clonotype was seen a few times. This chain uses TRBV7-9 with TRBJ2-1, with TRBD2 matching 9 bases. This CDR3 has 14 residues. Trimming at V came to 5 bases and at J to 3 bases, leaving 2 bases not matched to a gene. Germline CDR1 is SEHNR and CDR2 is FQNEAQ (reference sequence). CDR3 nucleotide sequence: TGTGCCAGCAGCGGCGGGGGGGGCTACAATGAGCAGTTCTTC. This translates into CASSGGGGYNEQFF. Complete variable domain (other parts from reference TRBV7-9 and TRBJ2-1): DTGVSQNPRHKITKRGQNVTFRCDPISEHNRLYWYRQTLGQGPEFLTYFQNEAQLEKSRLLSDRFSAERPKGSFSTLEIQRTEQGDSAMYLCASSGGGGYNEQFFGPGTRLTVL.

The V call is TRBV20-1, the J call TRBJ2-2; D may be TRBD1 or TRBD2 (6 bases each). Germline V gives CDR1 DFQATT, CDR2 SNEGSKA (reference sequence). The CDR3 loop spans 14 amino acids. Trimming stripped 4 bases from V and 3 bases from J, with 12 bases between. CDR3 DNA: TGCAGTGCTACATGGGGGGCCGACACCGGGGAGCTGTTTTTT. Amino acids: CSATWGADTGELFF.

The chain is built from TRBV6-5 and TRBJ1-1; 9 bases agree with TRBD1. V was clipped by 2 bases and J by 5 bases; unmatched bases: 9. This CDR3 is built from 16 residues. From germline, CDR1 is MNHEY and CDR2 SVGAGI. CDR3 DNA sequence: TGTGCCAGCAGTTACGTTGGGACAGGGAGAACAACTGAAGCTTTCTTT. Translation: CASSYVGTGRTTEAFF.

This clonotype was observed a few times. The chain recombines TRBV4-3 with TRBJ2-2; D not certain. The CDR3 totals 17 residues. The germline V gene encodes CDR1 LGHNA and CDR2 YSLEER. Trimming took off 0 bases at V and 0 bases at J, with 11 bases between the two ends. The CDR3 nucleotides read TGCGCCAGCAGCCAAGATCTTCGGGTCGCGAACACCGGGGAGCTGTTTTTT. This sequence encodes CASSQDLRVANTGELFF.